A single sample is the source of the 10 T cell receptor beta chains below, sequenced in a study of blood T cell repertoires in COVID-19. TCRdb keeps only in-frame clones here, not all; method: immunoSEQ multiplex PCR. The sample consists of fewer than 350,000 clones, approximately 87% of them appearing once. The sample comprised peripheral blood. These receptors were obtained from a woman between 50 and 59 years old who had recovered from COVID-19.

The chain recombines TRBV19 with TRBJ1-2; TRBD1 agrees at 8 bases. The CDR3 extends over 16 amino acids. V was pared by 4 bases and J by 0 bases, with 7 bases of the junction left unmatched. Per germline, CDR1 LNHDA and CDR2 SQIVND (reference sequence). The CDR3 DNA reads TGTGCCAGTAGTAATCTACAGGGACAGGCTAACTATGGCTACACCTTC. It is translated as CASSNLQGQANYGYTF.

The genes are TRBV20-1 and TRBJ1-2; D possibly corresponds to TRBD1 (6 bases). The ends were cut back, 5 bases at V and 9 bases at J, with 10 bases in the middle. The CDR3 contains 10 residues. Germline CDR1 reads DFQATT; CDR2 reads SNEGSKA (reference sequence). CDR3 nucleotides: TGCAGTGCTGGAAGGGGGAGCTACACCTTC. This sequence encodes CSAGRGSYTF.

This clone occurred a few times. The chain joins TRBV7-2 to TRBJ2-7; a weak D match, TRBD2 (7 bases). This CDR3 has 17 amino acids. V was trimmed by 1 base and J by 3 bases, leaving 19 bases between them. From germline, CDR1 is SGHTA and CDR2 FQGNSA. Here the CDR3 reads CASSLGFSERDIYEQYF. CDR3 nucleotides: TGTGCCAGCAGCTTAGGTTTCTCGGAGCGGGACATCTACGAGCAGTACTTC.

The chain employs TRBV11-3 and TRBJ2-2, with D possibly matching TRBD2 (5 bases). V was pared by 6 bases and J by 3 bases, with 8 bases between. The CDR3 runs 13 residues. Germline CDR1 SGHNT, CDR2 YENEEA. The CDR3 nucleotides read TGTGCCAGCAGTGGAGGTTACACCGGGGAGCTGTTTTTT. It codes for CASSGGYTGELFF. The complete variable domain, with remaining parts taken from reference TRBV11-3 and TRBJ2-2, reads EAGVVQSPRYKIIEKKQPVAFWCNPISGHNTLYWYLQNLGQGPELLIRYENEEAVDDSQLPKDRFSAERLKGVDSTLKIQPAELGDSAVYLCASSGGYTGELFFGEGSRLTVL.

The gene calls are TRBV2 and TRBJ2-5; possibly TRBD1 for D (5 bases). This CDR3 comprises 16 residues. CDR1 is SNHLY, CDR2 FYNNEI, per germline. V was cut by 3 bases and J by 5 bases, with 19 bases left in between. The DNA for the CDR3 is TGTGCCAGCAGTGATCACTCAGGGCAGCTAGGGGAGACCCAGTACTTC. It is translated as CASSDHSGQLGETQYF. The complete variable domain, with remaining parts taken from reference TRBV2 and TRBJ2-5, reads EPEVTQTPSHQVTQMGQEVILRCVPISNHLYFYWYRQILGQKVEFLVSFYNNEISEKSEIFDDQFSVERPDGSNFTLKIRSTKLEDSAMYFCASSDHSGQLGETQYFGPGTRLLVL.

The V gene is TRBV27, the J gene TRBJ1-4; weak D call: TRBD1 (6 bases). Trimming took off 6 bases at V and 3 bases at J, with 17 bases between the two ends. This CDR3 has 16 residues. Per germline, CDR1 MNHEY and CDR2 SMNVEV (reference sequence). Here the CDR3 reads CASRKLQGGSNEKLFF. The CDR3 bases are TGTGCCAGCAGAAAACTCCAAGGGGGTTCTAATGAAAAACTGTTTTTT.

This chain links TRBV6-2 or TRBV6-3 with TRBJ1-5, with 8 bases fitting TRBD1. Germline V CDR1 and CDR2: MNHEY, SVGEGT. The CDR3 contains 14 residues. With V trimmed by 5 bases and J by 5 bases, 5 bases remained unmatched. This CDR3 is CASSPQGAYQPQHF. The CDR3 region has the DNA TGTGCCAGCAGTCCCCAGGGGGCGTATCAGCCCCAGCATTTT.

The chain is built from TRBV4-2 and TRBJ1-5, with 8 bases matching TRBD1. CDR1 and CDR2 from the germline V gene are LGHNA and YNFKEQ. J gave up 6 bases and V 0 bases, and 7 bases lay outside the gene matches. The CDR3 runs to 16 residues. The DNA for the CDR3 is TGTGCCAGCAGCCAAGATGCCAGGGGGCGTTTTCAGCCCCAGCATTTT. This translates into CASSQDARGRFQPQHF.

The rearrangement uses TRBV6-5 and TRBJ1-1; TRBD1 aligns across 8 bases. This CDR3 has 15 amino acids. The ends lost 6 bases at V and 1 base at J; junction bases unmatched: 7. Germline CDR1 reads MNHEY; CDR2 reads SVGAGI. The CDR3 DNA is TGTGCCAGCAGGAGGACAGGGCAAGAGAACACTGAAGCTTTCTTT. This sequence encodes CASRRTGQENTEAFF.

V and J are TRBV19 and TRBJ2-1; unclear D gene. Germline V gives CDR1 LNHDA, CDR2 SQIVND (reference sequence). Trimming shortened V by 6 bases and J by 3 bases, and 18 bases separated the two germline ends. The CDR3 runs to 16 residues. CDR3 nucleotides: TGTGCCAGTAGCCTCGGCCAGGCGAAAAACTACAATGAGCAGTTCTTC. This translates into CASSLGQAKNYNEQFF.